These T cell receptor beta chains were read from a single sample in a study of response to subunit inactivated influenza vaccine. One entry per CDR3 protein results from TCRdb running MiXCR on the RT-PCR reads. Here the sample spans about 540,000 distinct CDR3 sequences, under 30% being singletons. This sample was shared with a second study, whose subject was T cells expressing NK-cell markers.

This material consisted of CD4+ T cells sorted from PBMCs, taken roughly 12 days after vaccination. The receptors were sampled from a man between 50 and 59 years old who received an inactivated influenza vaccine. The CDR3 runs from the conserved cysteine through the conserved F or W. The order of the fields is clone size, D gene, V gene, J gene, CDR3 DNA, CDR3 protein. D genes are given only for firm matches. The size field is filled for only some rows; it gives once, few, many or a size class.

abundance: -; d_gene: -; v_gene: TRBV24-1; j_gene: TRBJ2-3; CDR3nt: TGTGCCACCAGTGTGCCCATGGGGGCCCTAGATACGCAGTATTTT; CDR3aa: CATSVPMGALDTQYF
abundance: -; d_gene: -; v_gene: TRBV7-3; j_gene: TRBJ2-3; CDR3nt: TGTGCCAGCAGCCCCCTAGGGGGAAGCGGGAAAGGCGGCACAGATACGCAGTATTTT; CDR3aa: CASSPLGGSGKGGTDTQYF
abundance: -; d_gene: -; v_gene: TRBV10-3; j_gene: TRBJ1-1; CDR3nt: TGTGCCATCAGTCCCCATGGAGGGAGGAACACTGAAGCTTTCTTT; CDR3aa: CAISPHGGRNTEAFF
abundance: -; d_gene: TRBD2; v_gene: TRBV6-5; j_gene: TRBJ2-2; CDR3nt: TGTGCCAGCAGTTACCGGGCTAGCGGGACCGGGGAGCTGTTTTTT; CDR3aa: CASSYRASGTGELFF
abundance: few; d_gene: -; v_gene: TRBV5-1; j_gene: TRBJ1-1; CDR3nt: TGCGCCAGCAGCTTTGACCCGAGTGGGGAAGCTTTCTTT; CDR3aa: CASSFDPSGEAFF
abundance: -; d_gene: -; v_gene: TRBV7-2; j_gene: TRBJ1-5; CDR3nt: TGTGCCAGCAGCTTCACAGATTATAGCAATCAGCCCCAGCATTTT; CDR3aa: CASSFTDYSNQPQHF
abundance: -; d_gene: -; v_gene: TRBV7-9; j_gene: TRBJ2-1; CDR3nt: TGTGCCGGTCAAACGAACCCGAATGAGCAGTTCTTC; CDR3aa: CAGQTNPNEQFF
abundance: -; d_gene: -; v_gene: TRBV6-6; j_gene: TRBJ2-3; CDR3nt: TGTGCCAGCAGTTACGGAGTCACAGATACGCAGTATTTT; CDR3aa: CASSYGVTDTQYF
abundance: -; d_gene: -; v_gene: TRBV4-2; j_gene: TRBJ2-7; CDR3nt: TGTGCCAGCAGCCAATACTTTGGCGCATACGAGCAGTACTTC; CDR3aa: CASSQYFGAYEQYF
abundance: many; d_gene: -; v_gene: TRBV12-3/TRBV12-4; j_gene: TRBJ2-3; CDR3nt: TGTGCCAGCAGTTTAAGACAGGAAGGAGATACGCAGTATTTT; CDR3aa: CASSLRQEGDTQYF
abundance: -; d_gene: -; v_gene: TRBV10-3; j_gene: TRBJ2-7; CDR3nt: TGTGCCATCAGTGAGTCGCCGGGCCTAAGCTCCTACGAGCAGTACTTC; CDR3aa: CAISESPGLSSYEQYF
abundance: -; d_gene: -; v_gene: TRBV7-3; j_gene: TRBJ2-4; CDR3nt: TGTGCCAGCAGCCGAGGGGGAGAGGCCAAAAACATTCAGTACTTC; CDR3aa: CASSRGGEAKNIQYF
abundance: few; d_gene: -; v_gene: TRBV3-1; j_gene: TRBJ2-7; CDR3nt: TGTGCCAGCACCAAAGGTCTCGACGGTCCCTACGAGCAGTACTTC; CDR3aa: CASTKGLDGPYEQYF
abundance: -; d_gene: -; v_gene: TRBV6-1; j_gene: TRBJ1-1; CDR3nt: TGTGCCAGCAGAGACCCCTTCGCGGATGGAGCTTTCTTT; CDR3aa: CASRDPFADGAFF
abundance: -; d_gene: -; v_gene: TRBV29-1; j_gene: TRBJ1-3; CDR3nt: TGCAGCGTTTGGACTCAATACTCTGGAAACACCATATATTTT; CDR3aa: CSVWTQYSGNTIYF
abundance: few; d_gene: TRBD1; v_gene: TRBV7-2; j_gene: TRBJ1-6; CDR3nt: TGTGCCAGCGGCCTGATGGGACAGGGATCACCCCTCCACTTT; CDR3aa: CASGLMGQGSPLHF
abundance: few; d_gene: -; v_gene: TRBV6-5; j_gene: TRBJ1-3; CDR3nt: TGTGCCAGCAGTTACGGGGGGGGGTCTGGAAACACCATATATTTT; CDR3aa: CASSYGGGSGNTIYF
abundance: -; d_gene: -; v_gene: TRBV5-4; j_gene: TRBJ1-2; CDR3nt: TGTGCCAGCAGCCTCGGGAGGGTAGGTGATGGCTACACCTTC; CDR3aa: CASSLGRVGDGYTF
abundance: -; d_gene: TRBD2; v_gene: TRBV7-9; j_gene: TRBJ2-5; CDR3nt: TGTGCCAGCAGCCACGGACTAGCCCAAGAGACCCAGTACTTC; CDR3aa: CASSHGLAQETQYF
abundance: -; d_gene: TRBD2; v_gene: TRBV27; j_gene: TRBJ2-7; CDR3nt: TGTGCCAGCAGTCCATCCGGGACTAGCGGGGGAGAGAAATACTACGAGCAGTACTTC; CDR3aa: CASSPSGTSGGEKYYEQYF
abundance: many; d_gene: -; v_gene: TRBV11-2; j_gene: TRBJ1-6; CDR3nt: TGTGCCAGCAGCTTAGAGAAAAGTGGGTCTCGGTATAATTCACCCCTCCACTTT; CDR3aa: CASSLEKSGSRYNSPLHF
abundance: few; d_gene: -; v_gene: TRBV12-3/TRBV12-4; j_gene: TRBJ2-2; CDR3nt: TGTGCCACCCTAGGGGACACCGGGGAGCTGTTTTTT; CDR3aa: CATLGDTGELFF
abundance: -; d_gene: TRBD1; v_gene: TRBV4-2; j_gene: TRBJ2-3; CDR3nt: TGTGCCAGCAGCCAAGATTGGGGGACAGGGATATCAGATACGCAGTATTTT; CDR3aa: CASSQDWGTGISDTQYF
abundance: few; d_gene: -; v_gene: TRBV29-1; j_gene: TRBJ2-7; CDR3nt: TGCAGCGTTGAATCCGGCTGGGAGCAGTACTTC; CDR3aa: CSVESGWEQYF
abundance: -; d_gene: -; v_gene: TRBV15; j_gene: TRBJ2-5; CDR3nt: TGTGCCACCAGGTATTATCAGGGAGAGACCCAGTACTTC; CDR3aa: CATRYYQGETQYF
abundance: -; d_gene: -; v_gene: TRBV6-2/TRBV6-3; j_gene: TRBJ2-5; CDR3nt: TGTGCCAGCAGTTCCGGGAGCGTCCAAGAGACCCAGTACTTC; CDR3aa: CASSSGSVQETQYF
abundance: -; d_gene: TRBD1; v_gene: TRBV10-3; j_gene: TRBJ2-1; CDR3nt: TGTGCCATCAGAGCGAGCACAGGGGGCGACTACAATGAGCAGTTCTTC; CDR3aa: CAIRASTGGDYNEQFF
abundance: -; d_gene: -; v_gene: TRBV7-9; j_gene: TRBJ1-4; CDR3nt: TGTGCCAGCAAACCTGAGACAATTACCGAAAAACTGTTTTTT; CDR3aa: CASKPETITEKLFF
abundance: many; d_gene: -; v_gene: TRBV20-1; j_gene: TRBJ1-2; CDR3nt: TGCAGTGCTAGGGGGGCCCCAAACCACTATGGCTACACCTTC; CDR3aa: CSARGAPNHYGYTF
abundance: many; d_gene: TRBD2; v_gene: TRBV7-9; j_gene: TRBJ2-3; CDR3nt: TGTGCCAGCAGCCCGACGGGAGGAGATACGCAGTATTTT; CDR3aa: CASSPTGGDTQYF
abundance: few; d_gene: TRBD2; v_gene: TRBV18; j_gene: TRBJ2-3; CDR3nt: TGTGCCAGCTCGCCCCAGAGGACTAGCGGCACAGATACGCAGTATTTT; CDR3aa: CASSPQRTSGTDTQYF
abundance: many; d_gene: -; v_gene: TRBV4-3; j_gene: TRBJ1-5; CDR3nt: TGCGCCAGCAGCCAAGAGTGGGGGATTGGCAATCAGCCCCAGCATTTT; CDR3aa: CASSQEWGIGNQPQHF
abundance: -; d_gene: -; v_gene: TRBV15; j_gene: TRBJ1-4; CDR3nt: TGTGCCACCAGCAGATTAGCAGAGTCTAATGAAAAACTGTTTTTT; CDR3aa: CATSRLAESNEKLFF
abundance: many; d_gene: -; v_gene: TRBV29-1; j_gene: TRBJ2-7; CDR3nt: TGCAGCGTACAGGGAACCTACGAGCAGTACTTC; CDR3aa: CSVQGTYEQYF
abundance: -; d_gene: -; v_gene: TRBV6-5; j_gene: TRBJ1-5; CDR3nt: TGTGCCAGCAGTTACCGCAATAGCAATCAGCCCCAGCATTTT; CDR3aa: CASSYRNSNQPQHF
abundance: few; d_gene: TRBD2; v_gene: TRBV7-2; j_gene: TRBJ2-1; CDR3nt: TGTGCCAGCAGCTTACCGGGACTAGCCATGGATGAGCAGTTCTTC; CDR3aa: CASSLPGLAMDEQFF
abundance: many; d_gene: TRBD2; v_gene: TRBV9; j_gene: TRBJ2-3; CDR3nt: TGTGCCAGCAGCGTTGGAGCGGGGGGGTGGCCAGATACGCAGTATTTT; CDR3aa: CASSVGAGGWPDTQYF
abundance: many; d_gene: TRBD1; v_gene: TRBV5-8; j_gene: TRBJ2-3; CDR3nt: TGTGCCAGCAGCTTCGGACAGGGCACAGATACGCAGTATTTT; CDR3aa: CASSFGQGTDTQYF
abundance: -; d_gene: TRBD1; v_gene: TRBV5-1; j_gene: TRBJ2-1; CDR3nt: TGCGCCAGCAGCGTACAGGGGGCGGAGGATGAGCAGTTCTTC; CDR3aa: CASSVQGAEDEQFF
abundance: few; d_gene: TRBD1; v_gene: TRBV4-3; j_gene: TRBJ2-7; CDR3nt: TGCGCCAGCAGCCAAGGACAGGGGGGAGTGCAGTACTTC; CDR3aa: CASSQGQGGVQYF
abundance: -; d_gene: -; v_gene: TRBV6-2/TRBV6-3; j_gene: TRBJ1-1; CDR3nt: TGTGCCAGCAGTACCCCACTCAGCCCGAACACTGAAGCTTTCTTT; CDR3aa: CASSTPLSPNTEAFF
abundance: -; d_gene: TRBD1; v_gene: TRBV18; j_gene: TRBJ1-5; CDR3nt: TGTGCCAGCTCACCAGTACAGGGGAATAGCAATCAGCCCCAGCATTTT; CDR3aa: CASSPVQGNSNQPQHF
abundance: few; d_gene: -; v_gene: TRBV6-1; j_gene: TRBJ1-6; CDR3nt: TGTGCCAGCGCTAGCACCTATAATTCACCCCTCCACTTT; CDR3aa: CASASTYNSPLHF
abundance: few; d_gene: TRBD1; v_gene: TRBV3-1; j_gene: TRBJ2-2; CDR3nt: TGTGCCAGCAGCCAACGGGACAGGGCCGGGGAGCTGTTTTTT; CDR3aa: CASSQRDRAGELFF
abundance: few; d_gene: -; v_gene: TRBV20-1; j_gene: TRBJ1-5; CDR3nt: TGCAGTGCGGATCCCGGGGTAGATCAGCCCCAGCATTTT; CDR3aa: CSADPGVDQPQHF
abundance: -; d_gene: -; v_gene: TRBV27; j_gene: TRBJ1-2; CDR3nt: TGTGCCAGCAGCCGGGCAGGGATTCTTAATGGCTACACCTTC; CDR3aa: CASSRAGILNGYTF
abundance: few; d_gene: -; v_gene: TRBV5-1; j_gene: TRBJ1-1; CDR3nt: TGCGCCAACAGCTTCAGCCAGGGAGGTGCTGAAGCTTTCTTT; CDR3aa: CANSFSQGGAEAFF
abundance: -; d_gene: -; v_gene: TRBV2; j_gene: TRBJ1-6; CDR3nt: TGTGCCAGCAGTGATGCCCGCCGGAATTCACCCCTCCACTTT; CDR3aa: CASSDARRNSPLHF
abundance: -; d_gene: TRBD2; v_gene: TRBV7-9; j_gene: TRBJ2-1; CDR3nt: TGTGCCAGCAGCTCGCCGGGACTAGCGGGTGTCAATGAGCAGTTCTTC; CDR3aa: CASSSPGLAGVNEQFF
abundance: few; d_gene: -; v_gene: TRBV28; j_gene: TRBJ2-7; CDR3nt: TGTGCCAGCAGGCGACAGACCTACGAGCAGTACTTC; CDR3aa: CASRRQTYEQYF
abundance: -; d_gene: TRBD1; v_gene: TRBV4-3; j_gene: TRBJ1-2; CDR3nt: TGCGCCAGCAGCCAAATCGACAGGGGAGGAGGCTATGGCTACACCTTC; CDR3aa: CASSQIDRGGGYGYTF
abundance: -; d_gene: -; v_gene: TRBV20-1; j_gene: TRBJ2-5; CDR3nt: TGCAGTGCTAGAAGTATGGCGGGGCAAGAGACCCAGTACTTC; CDR3aa: CSARSMAGQETQYF
abundance: -; d_gene: TRBD1; v_gene: TRBV2; j_gene: TRBJ2-3; CDR3nt: TGTGCCAGCAGAGAAAGGACAGGGGGCGTAGATACGCAGTATTTT; CDR3aa: CASRERTGGVDTQYF
abundance: once; d_gene: -; v_gene: TRBV4-1; j_gene: TRBJ1-1; CDR3nt: TGCGCCAGCATCCAAGATATCGCCAGGGTGAACACTGAAGCTTTCTTT; CDR3aa: CASIQDIARVNTEAFF
abundance: -; d_gene: -; v_gene: TRBV2; j_gene: TRBJ2-1; CDR3nt: TGTGCCAGCAGTGAAGCGGACCAAGCTTACAATGAGCAGTTCTTC; CDR3aa: CASSEADQAYNEQFF
abundance: -; d_gene: -; v_gene: TRBV5-1; j_gene: TRBJ2-1; CDR3nt: TGCGCCAGCAGCTTGTCGTGGACCTCCTACAATGAGCAGTTCTTC; CDR3aa: CASSLSWTSYNEQFF
abundance: -; d_gene: -; v_gene: TRBV2; j_gene: TRBJ2-7; CDR3nt: TGTGCCAGCAGTGATCGGGGGCTAGTTAACGACGAGCAGTACTTC; CDR3aa: CASSDRGLVNDEQYF
abundance: -; d_gene: -; v_gene: TRBV5-6; j_gene: TRBJ1-6; CDR3nt: TGTGCCAGCAGCTTGGGCGAGAATTCACCCCTCCACTTT; CDR3aa: CASSLGENSPLHF
abundance: few; d_gene: -; v_gene: TRBV5-1; j_gene: TRBJ1-5; CDR3nt: TGCGCCAGCAGCTTGGAGGGAGGAGCGGCCCAGCATTTT; CDR3aa: CASSLEGGAAQHF